This T cell receptor (beta chain) stems from a study of T cell responses to AZD1222 COVID-19 vaccine. Looking at the study overall: Both about-4-week and about-12-week second-dose recipients were combined. Study observations and caveats: Seropositive AZD1222 recipients at baseline numbered only five or six. Increased Spike-specific TCR breadth and depth were observed after two AZD1222 doses. With dominance at 160-218 and 743-854, vaccine-associated CD4 TCRs spanned spike.

Note on this clone: Its cognate antigen is unknown.

The protocol was immunoSEQ multiplex PCR, while the TCRdb copy is restricted to in-frame clones and leaves out a portion. The data show about 180,000 clones, 85% to 90% seen once. CDR1 and CDR2 (germline): SNHLY, FYNNEI. The CDR3 has 11 amino acids. Trimming removed 3 bases from V and 5 bases from J, with 5 bases in between. The input for sequencing was peripheral blood, taken on day 0 of AZD1222 vaccination. The chain couples TRBV2 to TRBJ2-7, with D unclear. This receptor was obtained from an adult in good health. CDR3 region: CASSDYHEQYF. The CDR3 region has the DNA TGTGCCAGCAGTGATTATCACGAGCAGTACTTC.